This is a list of T cell receptor beta chains from one sample in a study of blood T cell repertoires in COVID-19. Libraries were prepared by immunoSEQ multiplex PCR; TCRdb keeps only in-frame clonotypes and omits some of them. The profile shows approximately 330,000 clones, approximately 86% of them singletons. The sample taken for sequencing was peripheral blood. Receptor source: a man younger than 45 with COVID-19, enrolled during active disease. Both conserved end residues are part of each CDR3. Fields, in order: CDR3 protein, V gene, clone size. Clone size is stated in some rows and not others, as once, few, many or a class when expanded.

CASSRGDRAVTEAFF TRBV27 NA
CASSYSATDQETQYF TRBV6-2/TRBV6-3 NA
CASSPAHGGRNTEAFF TRBV3-1/TRBV3-2 NA
CASSFDRVGNEQFF TRBV11-3 NA
CASSLPRGSLNEQYF TRBV7-2 few
CASSSGQGSAEAFF TRBV11-3 NA
CATSDHPGLAGGYYNEQFF TRBV24-1 NA
CASSRRGASGYEQYF TRBV6-5 NA
CASSILTPTVAFNQPQHF TRBV19 once
CASSLGAGALHTEAFF TRBV28 NA
CATSDFWGRNYNEQFF TRBV24-1 NA
CASSTNRVSNYGYTF TRBV19 NA
CASSPLAGATNEQYF TRBV18 NA
CASSLIRQMMNTEAFF TRBV28 NA
CSVGVDSRGTEAFF TRBV29-1 once
CASSQDRGGAYEQYF TRBV4-2 many
CASSLEGQGIEQYF TRBV5-5 NA
CASSSGQGGETQYF TRBV4-1 NA
CSAHAGTGFTGNTIYF TRBV29-1 NA
CASSSVLARYEQYF TRBV7-9 NA
CASSFQYDGWNTGELFF TRBV28 few
CASTRQLVDTQYF TRBV12-3/TRBV12-4 once
CASSLARTSKTQYF TRBV7-2 NA
CASSPLTDTGELFF TRBV18 NA
CASRLQGPGNTIYF TRBV6-5 NA
CATKTGERAGELFF TRBV2 once
CASSAGTSGYEQYF TRBV18 NA
CASSAGTASYEQYF TRBV28 NA
CASSEASGVKLFF TRBV6-1 NA
CASSSQAGALTGELFF TRBV7-8 NA
CASSAYRGGFTEAFF TRBV28 NA
CASSHPGQPILPTAYEQYF TRBV6-2/TRBV6-3 NA
CASSLIHSNQPQHF TRBV7-2 NA
CASSLTRQVYGYTF TRBV18 NA
CATSVEGGGGPSNEQFF TRBV24-1 NA
CASSQRAGWNTEAFF TRBV3-1/TRBV3-2 NA
CASSVWGGEAFF TRBV14 NA
CASSLIPKETQYF TRBV27 few
CASSRTPFSYEQYF TRBV5-6 NA
CAWSIAGGRYTAYSYEQYF TRBV30 few
CASSYPSRGRSEKLFF TRBV6-6 NA
CASSYLASGNYEQYF TRBV6-6 NA
CASSLLGLGSSYNEQFF TRBV7-3 NA
CASSQNSGGAYEQFF TRBV4-1 NA
CASSRDSLGYGYTF TRBV7-9 NA
CAFSPRLAGLYEQYF TRBV30 NA
CASSYGQGTYTGELFF TRBV19 NA
CSGGRRGAGELFF TRBV29-1 few
CASRDSTGRLGEQYF TRBV6-5 NA
CASSPRRGETQYF TRBV18 NA
CASSSGLSYEQYF TRBV28 NA
CASSFEVRDTTPREQYF TRBV5-5 NA